This T cell receptor (beta chain) was recovered during a study of blood T cells in healthy people across ages. Study conclusions and caveats: The study could not conclusively compare naive and antigen-experienced cells, given its unsorted PBMCs.

Those donating, healthy Caucasian individuals from Russia, were aged roughly 6 to 100. As to this clonotype: Its antigen remains unknown.

Sample-barcoded 5' priming and a J-beta primer mix drove a second PCR of 7 to 11 cycles. TCRdb called the 5' RACE reads again in MiXCR, with one record for every CDR3 protein. The sample lists approximately 690,000 distinct CDR3 sequences; less than 45% were seen once. CDR3 size: 16 residues. Germline-derived CDR1 and CDR2 are SGHRS and YFSETQ. Trimming took 3 bases from V and 3 from J; bases not matched to a gene: 11. The chain recombines TRBV5-1 with TRBJ2-7, with TRBD1 identical over 8 bases. The origin of this receptor is a man at least 80 years old in good health. The sequencing input was blood. The CDR3 protein is CASSSLPGQGVYEQYF. The CDR3 DNA follows: TGCGCCAGCAGCTCGCTACCCGGACAGGGCGTCTACGAGCAGTACTTC. Variable domain in full (rest from reference TRBV5-1 and TRBJ2-7): KAGVTQTPRYLIKTRGQQVTLSCSPISGHRSVSWYQQTPGQGLQFLFEYFSETQRNKGNFPGRFSGRQFSNSRSEMNVSTLELGDSALYLCASSSLPGQGVYEQYFGPGTRLTVT.